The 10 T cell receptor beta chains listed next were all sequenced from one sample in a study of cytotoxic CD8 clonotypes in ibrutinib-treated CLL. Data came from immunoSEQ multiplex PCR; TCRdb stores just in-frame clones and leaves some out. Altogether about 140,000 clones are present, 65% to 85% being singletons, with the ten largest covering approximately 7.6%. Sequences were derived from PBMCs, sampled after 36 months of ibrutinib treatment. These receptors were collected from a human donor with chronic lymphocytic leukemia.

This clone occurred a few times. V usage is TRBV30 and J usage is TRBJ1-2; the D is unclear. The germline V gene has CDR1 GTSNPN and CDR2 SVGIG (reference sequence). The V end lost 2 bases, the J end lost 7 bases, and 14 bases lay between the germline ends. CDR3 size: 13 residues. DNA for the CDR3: TGTGCCTGGAGTAGTGCGGAAACCGGTGGCTACACCTTC. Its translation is CAWSSAETGGYTF.

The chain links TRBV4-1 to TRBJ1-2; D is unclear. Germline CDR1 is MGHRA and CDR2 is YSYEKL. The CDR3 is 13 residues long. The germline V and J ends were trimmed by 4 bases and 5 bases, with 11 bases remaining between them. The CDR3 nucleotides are TGCGCCAGCAGCCCCGTATCACTATATGGCTACACCTTC. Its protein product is CASSPVSLYGYTF.

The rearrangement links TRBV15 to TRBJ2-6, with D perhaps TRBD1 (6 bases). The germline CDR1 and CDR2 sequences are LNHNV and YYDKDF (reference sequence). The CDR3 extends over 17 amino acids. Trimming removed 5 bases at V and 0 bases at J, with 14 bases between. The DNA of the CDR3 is TGTGCCACCAGCTCCCGACAGGAAAACTCTGGGGCCAACGTCCTGACTTTC. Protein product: CATSSRQENSGANVLTF.

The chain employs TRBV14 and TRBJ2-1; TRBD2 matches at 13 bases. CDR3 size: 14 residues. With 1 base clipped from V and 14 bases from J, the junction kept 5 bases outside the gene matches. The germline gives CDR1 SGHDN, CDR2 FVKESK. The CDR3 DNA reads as TGTGCCAGCAGCCAAGGGACTAGCGGGAGCGGGGAGTTCTTC. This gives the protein CASSQGTSGSGEFF. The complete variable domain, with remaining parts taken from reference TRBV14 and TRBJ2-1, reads EAGVTQFPSHSVIEKGQTVTLRCDPISGHDNLYWYRRVMGKEIKFLLHFVKESKQDESGMPNNRFLAERTGGTYSTLKVQPAELEDSGVYFCASSQGTSGSGEFFGPGTRLTVL.

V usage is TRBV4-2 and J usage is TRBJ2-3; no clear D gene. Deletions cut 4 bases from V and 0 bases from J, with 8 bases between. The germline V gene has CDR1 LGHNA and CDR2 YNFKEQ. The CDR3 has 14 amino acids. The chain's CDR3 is CASSPPLSTDTQYF. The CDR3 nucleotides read TGTGCCAGCAGCCCACCACTGAGCACAGATACGCAGTATTTT.

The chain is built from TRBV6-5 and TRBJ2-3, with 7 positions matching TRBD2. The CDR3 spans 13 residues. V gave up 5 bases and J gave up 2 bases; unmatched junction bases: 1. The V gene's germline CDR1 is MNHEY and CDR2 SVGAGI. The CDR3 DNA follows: TGTGCCAGCAGTCGGGACTACACAGATACGCAGTATTTT. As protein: CASSRDYTDTQYF.

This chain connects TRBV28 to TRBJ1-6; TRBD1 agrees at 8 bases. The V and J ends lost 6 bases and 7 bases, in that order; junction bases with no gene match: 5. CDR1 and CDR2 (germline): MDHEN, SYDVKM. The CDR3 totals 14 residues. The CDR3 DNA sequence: TGTGCCAGCAGAACAGGACAGGGAAATTCACCCCTCCACTTT. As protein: CASRTGQGNSPLHF.

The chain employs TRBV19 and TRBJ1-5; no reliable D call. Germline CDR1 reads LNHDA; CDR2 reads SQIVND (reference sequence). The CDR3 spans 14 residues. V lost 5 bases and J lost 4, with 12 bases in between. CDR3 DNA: TGTGCCAGTAGTCCGCACCGCATGAATCAGCCCCAGCATTTT. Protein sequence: CASSPHRMNQPQHF.

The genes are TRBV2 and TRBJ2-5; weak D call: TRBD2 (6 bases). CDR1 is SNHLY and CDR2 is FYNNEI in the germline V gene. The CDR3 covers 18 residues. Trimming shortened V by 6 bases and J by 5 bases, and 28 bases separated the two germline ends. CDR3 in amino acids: CASRGTETLGGLGETQYF. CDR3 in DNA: TGTGCCAGCAGAGGAACCGAAACATTGGGAGGCCTGGGGGAGACCCAGTACTTC.

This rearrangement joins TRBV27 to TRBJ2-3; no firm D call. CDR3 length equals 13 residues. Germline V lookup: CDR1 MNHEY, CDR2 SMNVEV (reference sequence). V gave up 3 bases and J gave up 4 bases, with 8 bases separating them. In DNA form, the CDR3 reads TGTGCCAGCAGTTTGTTGGCGGCAGATACGCAGTATTTT. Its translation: CASSLLAADTQYF.